This T cell receptor beta chain came from a study of tumor and adjacent non-tumor tissue in lung cancer. Study context: Each sample yielded approximately 4.2 million productive TCRbeta reads on average.

TCRbeta libraries were built with three rounds of nested PCR, modified from ARM-PCR. TCRdb re-derived calls from the multiplex PCR reads in MiXCR, one entry per CDR3 protein. The table lists 90,000 to 100,000 distinct CDR3 sequences, 80% of them singletons. This clonotype was counted many times. The CDR3 is 13 residues long. Germline CDR1 is SGHRS and CDR2 is YFSETQ. Trimming shortened V by 4 bases and J by 11 bases, and 16 bases separated the two germline ends. The template was RNA from unsorted bulk tissue. Distant lung tissue was collected more than 3 cm away from the tumor edge. This receptor was identified in a man aged 55 to 70 with small cell lung cancer. The V call is TRBV5-1, the J call TRBJ2-1; D gene ambiguous. Sequenced input: distant non-tumor lung tissue. The CDR3 region is CASSVGPNLQQFF. The CDR3 DNA reads TGCGCCAGCAGCGTAGGTCCAAACCTCCAGCAGTTCTTC.